A single sample is the source of the 10 T cell receptor beta chains below, sequenced in a study of T cells in women clearing cervical HPV infection. TCRdb keeps only in-frame clones here, not all; method: immunoSEQ multiplex PCR. Its table lists around 13,000 clones. Sequencing was carried out using blood buffy coat. These receptor sequences come from a woman between 18 and 69 years old with a cervical HPV16 infection that either progressed to CIN3+ or cleared (not recorded which).

A word on this clone: The sequenced fragment ends 3 residues before the CDR3 boundary, so the rest is inferred from the germline J gene. This rearrangement joins TRBV30 to TRBJ1-3; TRBD1 might be the D (6 bases). The CDR3 totals 12 residues. V was shortened by 7 bases and J by 2 bases, with 9 bases between the two germline ends. CDR1 is GTSNPN and CDR2 is SVGIG in the germline V gene (reference sequence). CDR3 region: CAYRTAGNTIYF. The CDR3 bases that were read are TGTGCCTATCGGACAGCTGGAAACACC.

Concerning this clone: The sequenced fragment ends 3 residues before the CDR3 boundary, so the rest is inferred from the germline J gene. The chain is built from TRBV7-2 and TRBJ2-5; tentatively, D is TRBD1 (5 bases). The CDR3 spans 15 residues. Trimming removed 0 bases at V and 5 bases at J, with 13 bases between. Germline V gene sequence: CDR1 SGHTA, CDR2 FQGNSA. CDR3 sequence reads: CASSLAQGGWETQYF. The CDR3 DNA, read in part, is TGTGCCAGCAGCTTAGCCCAGGGTGGCTGGGAGACC.

Concerning this clone: The read falls 3 residues short of the CDR3 end, and the missing part is taken from the germline J gene. The chain employs TRBV24-1 and TRBJ2-4, with a weak D call TRBD1 (6 bases). CDR3 size: 14 residues. CDR1 KGHDR and CDR2 SFDVKD come from the germline V gene. CDR3 in amino acids: CATPFQGRNYGQYF. Partial CDR3 DNA: TGTGCCACCCCCTTCCAGGGGCGGAATTACGGT.

About this clone: The read ends 3 residues early relative to the CDR3; the germline J gene fills the gap. This chain uses TRBV7-2 with TRBJ1-2; the match to TRBD1 covers 7 bases. The V and J ends lost 5 bases and 6 bases, in that order; junction bases with no gene match: 9. CDR3 length: 14 residues. Per germline, CDR1 SGHTA and CDR2 FQGNSA. CDR3 DNA (partial): TGTGCCAGCAGCCCATCATCCCAGGGGGATGGC. This codes for CASSPSSQGDG. The complete CDR3 protein is CASSPSSQGDGYTF.

As concerns this clone: The CDR3 end lies 3 residues beyond the end of the read and is filled in from the germline J gene. The rearrangement joins TRBV7-3 to TRBJ2-2; TRBD2 is a possible D gene (7 bases). This CDR3 comprises 15 residues. Germline assignment: CDR1 SGHTA and CDR2 FQGTGA. The V and J ends lost 7 bases and 4 bases respectively, with 16 bases between them. The CDR3 loop is CASKLGGPGTGELFF. CDR3 bases read: TGTGCCAGCAAACTCGGGGGGCCCGGCACCGGGGAG.

The CDR3 reads CASSRDRNTEAFF. The CDR3 DNA, read in part, is TGCGCCAGCAGCCGGGACAGGAACACTGAA. The chain combines TRBV5-1 with TRBJ1-1; 7 nucleotides align to TRBD1. From the germline J gene comes the end of the CDR3, since the read stops 3 residues before it. Germline V CDR1 and CDR2: SGHRS, YFSETQ. This CDR3 is built from 13 residues. V shed 4 bases and J 1 base; nucleotides not matched to a gene: 1. Drawing the rest from reference TRBV5-1 and TRBJ1-1, the complete variable domain is KAGVTQTPRYLIKTRGQQVTLSCSPISGHRSVSWYQQTPGQGLQFLFEYFSETQRNKGNFPGRFSGRQFSNSRSEMNVSTLELGDSALYLCASSRDRNTEAFFGQGTRLTVV.

The CDR3 is CASRDLMGYDYTF. The DNA read from the CDR3 is TGTGCCAGCAGAGACCTTATGGGCTACGAC. The chain couples TRBV6-2 or TRBV6-3 to TRBJ1-2; D gene unclear. The read gets to within 3 residues of the CDR3 end, and the germline J gene fills in the rest. This CDR3 is built from 13 residues. In germline, CDR1 is MNHEY, CDR2 SVGEGT.

A note on this clone: The read ends 3 residues before the CDR3 terminus; that terminus is restored from the germline J gene. V gene TRBV7-8 combines with J gene TRBJ2-5; 7 bases are a match to TRBD2. CDR1 and CDR2 from the germline V gene are SGHVS and FQNEAQ. Germline trimming cut 8 bases from V and 4 bases from J; bases unmatched to any gene: 13. The CDR3 is made up of 15 amino acids. CDR3 bases read: TGTGCCAGCTTCCCCCGCGGAAGCGGGGCAGAGACC. This translates into CASFPRGSGAET. The complete CDR3 protein is CASFPRGSGAETQYF. Filled out from reference TRBV7-8 and TRBJ2-5, the complete variable domain reads GAGVSQSPRYKVAKRGQDVALRCDPISGHVSLFWYQQALGQGPEFLTYFQNEAQLDKSGLPSDRFFAERPEGSVSTLKIQRTQQEDSAVYLCASFPRGSGAETQYFGPGTRLLVL.

Concerning this clone itself: The read is 3 residues too short to cover the CDR3 end, so that end is filled in from the germline J gene. This chain links TRBV7-9 with TRBJ2-2; no reliable D call. This CDR3 contains 12 residues. V was trimmed by 2 bases and J by 7 bases, leaving 5 bases between them. Germline V lookup: CDR1 SEHNR, CDR2 FQNEAQ (reference sequence). The CDR3 sequence is CASSLSSGELFF. CDR3 bases read: TGTGCCAGCAGCTTATCCAGCGGGGAG.

Concerning this clone: The read is 3 residues too short to cover the CDR3 end, so that end is filled in from the germline J gene. The chain couples TRBV24-1 to TRBJ2-3; possible D gene TRBD2, 6 bases. Trimming stripped 4 bases from V and 1 base from J, with 14 bases between. This CDR3 is built from 16 residues. Looked up from germline, CDR1 is KGHDR and CDR2 is SFDVKD. The CDR3 bases that were read are TGTGCCACCAGTGAAACGACTCCGGGGGGCACAGATACG. Translated: CATSETTPGGTDT. The whole CDR3 sequence is CATSETTPGGTDTQYF.